These 20 T cell receptor beta chains came from one sample sequenced in a study of shared clonotypes between healthy human individuals (dated by TCRdb to the early 2020s). The library was made by the immunoSEQ multiplex PCR assay. Entries here come from immuneACCESS through TCRdb and include only in-frame sequences with V and J called. Some clones fail to appear in such tables; in the studies checked, an unresolved V gene covers under half of the shortfall, and the cause of the remainder is unknown. The sample table contains about a million clones; only one count was recorded for approximately 77% of them. Of the sample, roughly 0.83% falls within the top ten clones. The sequenced sample was memory CD4+ T cells from PBMCs. Interpreted using the paper, the cell subset or site label stands for: CD45RA-negative fraction. These receptors were obtained from a man younger than 35 in good health. Some clones in this sample may be carry-over from other donors' samples.

The chain has TRBV28 and TRBJ1-1; D possibly corresponds to TRBD1 (5 bases). The CDR3 is made up of 14 amino acids. V was shortened by 7 bases and J by 3 bases, with 15 bases between the two germline ends. The germline V gene encodes CDR1 MDHEN and CDR2 SYDVKM. The CDR3 DNA is TGTGCCAGCATTTCTCAGGGAGGGTACACTGAAGCTTTCTTT. Protein product: CASISQGGYTEAFF.

This chain connects TRBV5-1 to TRBJ1-3, with TRBD1 as a possible D gene (6 bases). The CDR3 spans 16 residues. CDR1 and CDR2 from the germline V gene are SGHRS and YFSETQ. V shed 0 bases and J shed 4 bases, with 14 bases lying between them. CDR3 nucleotide sequence: TGCGCCAGCAGCTTGGCCTTGACAGGTCCCGGAAACACCATATATTTT. It yields the protein CASSLALTGPGNTIYF. Complete variable domain (other parts from reference TRBV5-1 and TRBJ1-3): KAGVTQTPRYLIKTRGQQVTLSCSPISGHRSVSWYQQTPGQGLQFLFEYFSETQRNKGNFPGRFSGRQFSNSRSEMNVSTLELGDSALYLCASSLALTGPGNTIYFGEGSWLTVV.

The V gene is TRBV5-4, the J gene TRBJ2-5; the D is unclear. Germline CDR1 SGHNT, CDR2 YYREEE (reference sequence). The CDR3 consists of 15 residues. V lost 4 bases, J lost 1 base, and 14 bases lay in between. The CDR3 sequence is CASSHSKSGQETQYF. The DNA of the CDR3 is TGTGCCAGCAGCCACTCGAAATCTGGCCAAGAGACCCAGTACTTC.

The chain couples TRBV11-3 to TRBJ2-4; D may be TRBD1 or TRBD2 (5 bases each). V was clipped by 1 base and J by 8 bases, with 6 bases between them. Per germline, CDR1 SGHNT and CDR2 YENEEA. CDR3 length: 12 amino acids. The chain's CDR3 is CASSLGGDIQYF. The CDR3 region has the DNA TGTGCCAGCAGCTTAGGAGGGGACATTCAGTACTTC. Together with reference TRBV11-3 and TRBJ2-4, the CDR3 gives the full variable domain: EAGVVQSPRYKIIEKKQPVAFWCNPISGHNTLYWYLQNLGQGPELLIRYENEEAVDDSQLPKDRFSAERLKGVDSTLKIQPAELGDSAVYLCASSLGGDIQYFGAGTRLSVL.

The V and J genes are TRBV4-2 and TRBJ2-4; TRBD2 might be the D (5 bases). Per the germline V gene, CDR1 is LGHNA and CDR2 is YNFKEQ. V lost 1 base and J lost 0, with 19 bases in between. The CDR3 is 19 amino acids. CDR3 sequence reads: CASSQGHGGEAVAKNIQYF. The CDR3 DNA follows: TGTGCCAGCAGCCAAGGACACGGAGGAGAAGCGGTAGCCAAAAACATTCAGTACTTC.

The CDR3 nucleotides read TGTGCCAGCCGGGCTAGCGGGAGCGATGAGCAGTTCTTC. Protein product: CASRASGSDEQFF. The chain uses TRBV27 and TRBJ2-1; TRBD2 matches 10 bases. V dropped 8 bases and J dropped 8; count of bases not matched to a gene: 6. CDR1 is MNHEY, CDR2 SMNVEV, per germline (reference sequence). CDR3 length: 13 residues.

The chain combines TRBV18 with TRBJ1-2, with D possibly being TRBD1 (6 bases). Germline V lookup: CDR1 KGHSH, CDR2 LQKENI. This CDR3 region has 14 residues. V lost 3 bases and J lost 6, with 14 bases in between. The CDR3 DNA follows: TGTGCCAGCTCACCTCGGGGGACAACAGATGGCTACACCTTC. Residues: CASSPRGTTDGYTF.

This rearrangement joins TRBV7-9 to TRBJ1-1, with D possibly being TRBD1 (6 bases). V lost 3 bases, J lost 11 bases, and 16 bases lay in between. The CDR3 loop spans 13 amino acids. In germline, CDR1 is SEHNR, CDR2 FQNEAQ (reference sequence). This chain's CDR3 is CASSLLPAGEAFF. The CDR3 DNA reads as TGTGCCAGCAGCTTGCTCCCGGCAGGGGAGGCTTTCTTT.

The V gene is TRBV20-1, the J gene TRBJ1-1; D not resolved. V was pared by 5 bases and J by 7 bases, with 11 bases between. The CDR3 runs 11 residues. Germline-derived CDR1 and CDR2 are DFQATT and SNEGSKA (reference sequence). CDR3 loop: CSALPVGEAFF. The CDR3 DNA sequence: TGCAGTGCTCTTCCGGTCGGTGAAGCTTTCTTT.

V and J are TRBV6-1 and TRBJ1-2; D might be TRBD1 (5 bases). The CDR3 has 13 amino acids. Germline lookup yields CDR1 MNHNS and CDR2 SASEGT. Between the trimmed V and J ends, which lost 6 bases and 3 bases, there was a span of 11 bases. The CDR3, as DNA: TGTGCCAGCAGAAACCAGGGAGACTATGGCTACACCTTC. Translating gives CASRNQGDYGYTF.

The chain is built from TRBV19 and TRBJ2-3, with D possibly matching TRBD2 (5 bases). This CDR3 spans 15 amino acids. Trimming removed 4 bases at V and 2 bases at J, with 13 bases between. The germline CDR1 and CDR2 sequences are LNHDA and SQIVND (reference sequence). The CDR3 bases are TGTGCCAGTAGTAGGAGACGGACTTCCACAGATACGCAGTATTTT. It encodes CASSRRRTSTDTQYF. Looking up the rest from reference TRBV19 and TRBJ2-3 gives the full variable domain: DGGITQSPKYLFRKEGQNVTLSCEQNLNHDAMYWYRQDPGQGLRLIYYSQIVNDFQKGDIAEGYSVSREKKESFPLTVTSAQKNPTAFYLCASSRRRTSTDTQYFGPGTRLTVL.

The V and J genes are TRBV11-2 and TRBJ1-5; D is unresolved. Trimming took off 5 bases at V and 0 bases at J, with 8 bases between the two ends. The germline gives CDR1 SGHAT, CDR2 FQNNGV. CDR3 length: 14 residues. The DNA of the CDR3 is TGTGCCAGCAGCGTCACGAATAGCAATCAGCCCCAGCATTTT. Protein: CASSVTNSNQPQHF.

The chain recombines TRBV5-1 with TRBJ1-3, with a weak D call TRBD1 (6 bases). Germline values: CDR1 SGHRS, CDR2 YFSETQ. CDR3 size: 14 residues. The ends were cut back, 6 bases at V and 4 bases at J, with 14 bases in the middle. CDR3 region: CASTLTGIGNTIYF. For the CDR3, the DNA is TGCGCCAGCACGCTAACAGGGATCGGAAACACCATATATTTT.

The chain recombines TRBV25-1 with TRBJ1-3; a weak D match, TRBD1 (5 bases). This CDR3 contains 16 residues. Deletions cut 1 base from V and 2 bases from J, with 12 bases between. Germline V gives CDR1 MGHDK, CDR2 SYGVNS. The CDR3 DNA sequence: TGTGCCAGCAGTGAATCCTTCGGGGGGACTGGAAACACCATATATTTT. As protein: CASSESFGGTGNTIYF.

The chain is built from TRBV28 and TRBJ2-3, with 9 bases fitting TRBD1. The germline CDR1 and CDR2 sequences are MDHEN and SYDVKM. The V and J ends lost 6 bases and 3 bases, in that order; junction bases with no gene match: 13. This CDR3 is 17 amino acids long. Here the CDR3 reads CASSRPGTGRLTDTQYF. The DNA for the CDR3 is TGTGCCAGCAGCCGCCCCGGGACAGGGAGACTAACAGATACGCAGTATTTT.

This chain uses TRBV25-1 with TRBJ2-4, with a tentative D call TRBD1 (5 bases). This CDR3 spans 15 amino acids. From germline, CDR1 is MGHDK and CDR2 SYGVNS. With 5 bases removed from V and 1 base from J, the gap between germline ends came to 12 bases. CDR3 nucleotide sequence: TGTGCCAGCAGTCACGTGACAGAGGCCAAAAACATTCAGTACTTC. Its translation is CASSHVTEAKNIQYF.

The J gene is TRBJ1-1, the V gene TRBV6-6; TRBD1 matches 9 bases. Per germline, CDR1 MNHNY and CDR2 SVGAGI (reference sequence). V dropped 2 bases and J dropped 2; count of bases not matched to a gene: 6. The CDR3 contains 16 residues. CDR3 protein: CASSYMTGGLNTEAFF. The DNA for the CDR3 is TGTGCCAGCAGTTACATGACAGGGGGTTTAAACACTGAAGCTTTCTTT.

This rearrangement joins TRBV11-3 to TRBJ2-1, with 11 nucleotides matching TRBD2. V shed 4 bases and J 7 bases; nucleotides not matched to a gene: 9. This CDR3 comprises 16 residues. From germline, CDR1 is SGHNT and CDR2 YENEEA. The CDR3 DNA reads TGTGCCAGCAGCTCCACGTCTAGCGGGAGGTGGAATGAGCAGTTCTTC. It translates to CASSSTSSGRWNEQFF. Combining the CDR3 with reference TRBV11-3 and TRBJ2-1 gives the whole variable domain EAGVVQSPRYKIIEKKQPVAFWCNPISGHNTLYWYLQNLGQGPELLIRYENEEAVDDSQLPKDRFSAERLKGVDSTLKIQPAELGDSAVYLCASSSTSSGRWNEQFFGPGTRLTVL.

The chain's CDR3 is CASSLGGSGPNEAFF. For the CDR3, the DNA is TGTGCCAGCAGCTTGGGAGGCTCGGGTCCCAATGAAGCTTTCTTT. The V and J genes are TRBV5-8 and TRBJ1-1, with unresolved D. Germline assignment: CDR1 SGHTS and CDR2 YDEGEE. Trimming took off 0 bases at V and 7 bases at J, with 16 bases between the two ends. There are 15 residues in the CDR3.

This clone was counted between two and nine times. The genes are TRBV5-4 and TRBJ2-7, with TRBD1 as a possible D gene (5 bases). Trimming cost V 4 bases and J 2 bases, with 19 bases left between them. CDR1 and CDR2 from the germline V gene are SGHNT and YYREEE (reference sequence). The CDR3 has 16 amino acids. CDR3 residues: CASSHGQGRATYEQYF. The DNA of the CDR3 is TGTGCCAGCAGCCACGGCCAGGGCAGGGCCACCTACGAGCAGTACTTC.